Each of the 32 T cell receptor beta chains below was sequenced from the same sample in a study of neoadjuvant nivolumab and ipilimumab in lung cancer. Assay used: immunoSEQ multiplex PCR; TCRdb lists only in-frame clones, some missing. Among about 29,000 clones, nearly 85% were seen once, and the ten largest hold about 5.5%. Source: tumor tissue, taken after neoadjuvant nivolumab, alone or with ipilimumab, at or shortly before surgery. The receptors derive from an adult with non-small cell lung cancer.

The V and J genes are TRBV29-1 and TRBJ2-7; a possible D gene is TRBD2 (5 bases). V was pared by 7 bases and J by 0 bases, with 10 bases between. CDR1 and CDR2 (germline): SQVTM, ANQGSEA. The CDR3 extends over 12 amino acids. CDR3 region: CSATGNSYEQYF. The CDR3 bases are TGCAGCGCGACCGGGAACTCCTACGAGCAGTACTTC.

The chain recombines TRBV10-2 with TRBJ1-5; D unresolved. The CDR3 covers 12 residues. Germline-derived CDR1 and CDR2 are WSHSY and SAAADI. V was clipped by 3 bases and J by 11 bases, with 11 bases between them. In DNA form, the CDR3 reads TGCGCCAGCAGTGATGGGTCCTGGGCCCAGCATTTT. It specifies CASSDGSWAQHF.

This chain connects TRBV7-2 to TRBJ1-2; D remains ambiguous. The CDR3 spans 14 residues. Germline-derived CDR1 and CDR2 are SGHTA and FQGNSA. Trimming stripped 5 bases from V and 4 bases from J, with 14 bases between. The CDR3 sequence: CASSAKGSAYGYTF. As DNA, the CDR3 is TGTGCCAGCAGCGCGAAAGGGTCGGCCTATGGCTACACCTTC.

The V call is TRBV7-8, the J call TRBJ2-2; 12 bases are a match to TRBD1. This CDR3 is 19 amino acids long. With 5 bases clipped from V and 7 bases from J, the junction kept 17 bases outside the gene matches. Germline loops: CDR1 SGHVS, CDR2 FQNEAQ. The CDR3 region has the DNA TGTGCCAGCAGCCAATACCCTCAACCGGGACAGGGGGCGATCGGGGAGCTGTTTTTT. Translating it yields CASSQYPQPGQGAIGELFF.

The V gene is TRBV5-1, the J gene TRBJ1-6; 8 bases are shared with TRBD1. Germline V gene sequence: CDR1 SGHRS, CDR2 YFSETQ. This CDR3 is 15 amino acids long. Unmatched junction bases numbered 6, after V lost 0 bases and J lost 10 bases. The CDR3 protein is CASSLGTGPGSPLHF. The CDR3 nucleotides are TGCGCCAGCAGCTTGGGGACAGGGCCTGGGTCACCCCTCCACTTT.

The V gene is TRBV28, the J gene TRBJ1-2; D is uncertain. This CDR3 spans 15 amino acids. V lost 2 bases and J 2 bases, leaving 12 bases between the germline ends. Germline assignment: CDR1 MDHEN and CDR2 SYDVKM. The CDR3 DNA sequence: TGTGCCAGCAGTTTAAGTGGGGAGGTGAACTATGGCTACACCTTC. Its protein is CASSLSGEVNYGYTF.

The gene calls are TRBV27 and TRBJ1-6, with D tentatively TRBD1 (6 bases). CDR1 is MNHEY, CDR2 SMNVEV, per germline (reference sequence). Trimming stripped 4 bases from V and 5 bases from J, with 12 bases between. The CDR3 has 15 residues. CDR3 in DNA: TGTGCCAGCAGTTCCTCGGACAGAAATAATTCACCCCTCCACTTT. The encoded protein is CASSSSDRNNSPLHF.

CDR3 nucleotide sequence: TGTGCCAGCAGTCTAAAAAGCAGCTCCTATAATTCACCCCTCCACTTT. It translates to CASSLKSSSYNSPLHF. The chain carries TRBV28 and TRBJ1-6, with D unresolved. CDR1 MDHEN and CDR2 SYDVKM come from the germline V gene. V shed 5 bases and J shed 0 bases, with 11 bases lying between them. The CDR3 runs to 16 residues.

This clone was counted between two and nine times. The chain joins TRBV7-2 to TRBJ2-3; TRBD2 agrees at 11 bases. The CDR3 has 15 residues. Trimming cost V 7 bases and J 6 bases; bases outside gene matches: 9. Per the germline V gene, CDR1 is SGHTA and CDR2 is FQGNSA. CDR3 residues: CASTFLAGGYDTQYF. CDR3 nucleotide sequence: TGTGCCAGCACCTTCCTAGCGGGGGGTTATGATACGCAGTATTTT. Full variable domain (outside the CDR3, taken from reference TRBV7-2 and TRBJ2-3): GAGVSQSPSNKVTEKGKDVELRCDPISGHTALYWYRQSLGQGLEFLIYFQGNSAPDKSGLPSDRFSAERTGGSVSTLTIQRTQQEDSAVYLCASTFLAGGYDTQYFGPGTRLTVL.

The chain carries TRBV5-4 and TRBJ2-3; 8 bases are a match to TRBD2. CDR3 size: 15 residues. With V trimmed by 2 bases and J by 1 base, 3 bases remained unmatched. Germline-derived CDR1 and CDR2 are SGHNT and YYREEE (reference sequence). This CDR3 reads CASSFPGLGTDTQYF. CDR3 in DNA: TGTGCCAGCAGCTTTCCGGGACTAGGCACAGATACGCAGTATTTT.

The gene calls are TRBV5-1 and TRBJ2-3; D may be TRBD2 (6 bases). V lost 2 bases and J lost 4, with 14 bases in between. The CDR3 is 15 amino acids. Germline CDR1 and CDR2: SGHRS and YFSETQ. The CDR3 bases are TGCGCCAGCAGCTTTGAAGGGCGGGGAGCAGATACGCAGTATTTT. Amino acid sequence: CASSFEGRGADTQYF.

The rearrangement uses TRBV6-5 and TRBJ2-7; D uncertain. Looked up from germline, CDR1 is MNHEY and CDR2 is SVGAGI. V was cut by 5 bases and J by 2 bases, with 13 bases left in between. CDR3 length: 14 amino acids. The CDR3 DNA is TGTGCCAGCAGTCAGCTCATTGCGCCCTACGAGCAGTACTTC. Amino acids: CASSQLIAPYEQYF.

The chain employs TRBV6-5 and TRBJ2-7; 7 positions agree with TRBD1. From germline, CDR1 is MNHEY and CDR2 SVGAGI. The V gene end was trimmed by 2 bases and the J gene end by 6 bases; junction bases not matched to a gene: 4. The CDR3 is 13 amino acids. For the CDR3, the DNA is TGTGCCAGCAGTTACGGGGACAGTACCGAGCAGTACTTC. Translating it yields CASSYGDSTEQYF.

The chain has TRBV29-1 and TRBJ2-1, with 7 bases identical to TRBD2. V shed 5 bases and J 7 bases; nucleotides not matched to a gene: 5. In germline, CDR1 is SQVTM, CDR2 ANQGSEA. This CDR3 comprises 12 residues. CDR3 coding DNA: TGCAGCGTTCGGGAGGAGGTAAATGAGCAGTTCTTC. It specifies CSVREEVNEQFF.

As concerns this clone: This CDR3 is also generated by other DNA sequences in the sample. The rearrangement links TRBV18 to TRBJ2-3, with no clear D. Trimming left V 3 bases short and J 0 bases short, with 1 base between. The CDR3 is 12 amino acids. CDR1 and CDR2 (germline): KGHSH, LQKENI. CDR3 region: CASSPSTDTQYF. The CDR3 DNA sequence: TGTGCCAGCTCACCTAGCACAGATACGCAGTATTTT.

CDR3 loop: CASSLGTSGVVTQYF. In DNA form, the CDR3 reads TGTGCCAGCAGCTTGGGGACTAGCGGGGTTGTCACCCAGTACTTC. This rearrangement joins TRBV14 to TRBJ2-5; 13 bases align to TRBD2. This CDR3 region has 15 residues. In germline, CDR1 is SGHDN, CDR2 FVKESK. V trimming: 5 bases; J trimming: 8 bases; junction bases outside the gene matches: 8.

The chain recombines TRBV7-2 with TRBJ1-2; 8 bases line up with TRBD1. This CDR3 has 15 amino acids. V was clipped by 1 base and J by 4 bases; unmatched bases: 5. The germline gives CDR1 SGHTA, CDR2 FQGNSA. CDR3 loop: CASSLERTGRYGYTF. The CDR3 nucleotides are TGTGCCAGCAGCTTAGAAAGGACAGGGCGCTATGGCTACACCTTC.

This sequence joins TRBV4-2 and TRBJ2-1, with a tentative D call TRBD2 (6 bases). CDR3 length: 15 amino acids. Germline V lookup: CDR1 LGHNA, CDR2 YNFKEQ. Trimming cost V 0 bases and J 3 bases, with 9 bases left between them. Written as DNA, the CDR3 is TGTGCCAGCAGCCAAGAGGATAGCGGCTACAATGAGCAGTTCTTC. Translation: CASSQEDSGYNEQFF.

J is TRBJ2-3 and V is TRBV4-2; 13 positions match TRBD2. V dropped 0 bases and J dropped 2; count of bases not matched to a gene: 2. The CDR3 sequence is 17 residues long. Germline lookup yields CDR1 LGHNA and CDR2 YNFKEQ. The CDR3 reads CASSQELAGGPTDTQYF. The CDR3 DNA is TGTGCCAGCAGCCAAGAACTAGCGGGAGGGCCCACAGATACGCAGTATTTT.

This clone was picked up one time. CDR3 in amino acids: CASSSLSGAYEQYF. The DNA of the CDR3 is TGTGCCAGCAGCAGCCTCAGTGGGGCCTACGAGCAGTACTTC. This chain uses TRBV5-5 with TRBJ2-7; D gene uncertain. Germline CDR1 is SGHKS and CDR2 is YYEKEE (reference sequence). V was pared by 4 bases and J by 2 bases, with 13 bases between. CDR3 length: 14 amino acids.

The chain uses TRBV7-6 and TRBJ2-5; TRBD2 might be the D (5 bases). Germline-derived CDR1 and CDR2 are SGHVS and FNYEAQ. Trimming pared 8 bases from V and 0 bases from J, leaving 10 bases between. The CDR3 spans 13 residues. CDR3 in amino acids: CASGAEYQETQYF. The CDR3 nucleotides are TGTGCCAGCGGAGCGGAGTACCAAGAGACCCAGTACTTC.

The chain links TRBV6-1 to TRBJ2-7; maybe TRBD2 (7 bases). The V gene lost 5 bases and the J gene lost 4 bases, with 12 bases spanning the gap. Germline V gene lookup returns CDR1 MNHNS and CDR2 SASEGT. The CDR3 is 13 residues long. The CDR3 spells CASSRGAVYEQYF. CDR3 bases: TGTGCCAGCAGTCGGGGGGCAGTTTACGAGCAGTACTTC.

The genes are TRBV10-3 and TRBJ2-7, with TRBD1 matching 10 bases. CDR1 and CDR2 (germline): ENHRY, SYGVKD. V gave up 3 bases and J gave up 3 bases; unmatched junction bases: 5. This CDR3 is 15 amino acids long. The CDR3, as DNA: TGTGCCATCAGTGACCCGACAGGGGGCGGCTACGAGCAGTACTTC. Translation gives CAISDPTGGGYEQYF.

V is TRBV2 and J is TRBJ1-1, with D possibly being TRBD1 (6 bases). V lost 7 bases and J 7 bases, leaving 10 bases between the germline ends. CDR1 and CDR2 (germline): SNHLY, FYNNEI. CDR3 length equals 11 residues. As DNA, the CDR3 is TGTGCCAGCAACAGGGTGTATGAAGCTTTCTTT. Translation: CASNRVYEAFF.

V usage is TRBV7-8 and J usage is TRBJ1-2, with 9 bases matching TRBD1. The CDR3 runs to 14 residues. CDR1 is SGHVS, CDR2 FQNEAQ, per germline. J gave up 7 bases and V 5 bases, and 8 bases lay outside the gene matches. CDR3 nucleotide sequence: TGTGCCAGCAGCCCCCGACAGGGGGGCGGTGGCTACACCTTC. Encoded protein: CASSPRQGGGGYTF.

This clone was detected only a few times. This sequence joins TRBV2 and TRBJ1-2; D may be TRBD1 (5 bases). The CDR3 covers 13 residues. Per germline, CDR1 SNHLY and CDR2 FYNNEI. V was trimmed by 6 bases and J by 3 bases, leaving 11 bases between them. The CDR3 coding sequence is TGTGCCAGCAGCCCAAGCAGGGACTATGGCTACACCTTC. Protein: CASSPSRDYGYTF.

CDR3: CASSPYSGLTYEQYF. In DNA form, the CDR3 reads TGTGCCAGCTCACCATATTCGGGGCTCACCTACGAGCAGTACTTC. This chain joins TRBV18 and TRBJ2-7; perhaps D is TRBD1 or TRBD2 (5 bases each). CDR1 KGHSH and CDR2 LQKENI come from the germline V gene. Trimming left V 2 bases short and J 2 bases short, with 13 bases between. The CDR3 loop spans 15 amino acids.

The rearrangement links TRBV7-3 to TRBJ2-6; 9 positions match TRBD1. CDR1 SGHTA and CDR2 FQGTGA come from the germline V gene. This CDR3 region has 21 residues. The J segment lost 0 bases and the V segment lost 1 base, leaving 13 bases of the junction unmatched. The CDR3 protein is CASSLRGSTGGYDSGANVLTF. The CDR3 DNA sequence: TGTGCCAGCAGCTTAAGGGGATCGACAGGGGGGTACGACTCTGGGGCCAACGTCCTGACTTTC.

The chain couples TRBV18 to TRBJ2-1, with a possible D match to TRBD1 (5 bases). Germline V CDR1 and CDR2: KGHSH, LQKENI. V lost 3 bases, J lost 9 bases, and 15 bases lay in between. The CDR3 extends over 14 amino acids. The CDR3 nucleotides are TGTGCCAGCTCACCGCGACAGACCTACGGTGAGCAGTTCTTC. This codes for CASSPRQTYGEQFF. Full variable domain (outside the CDR3, taken from reference TRBV18 and TRBJ2-1): NAGVMQNPRHLVRRRGQEARLRCSPMKGHSHVYWYRQLPEEGLKFMVYLQKENIIDESGMPKERFSAEFPKEGPSILRIQQVVRGDSAAYFCASSPRQTYGEQFFGPGTRLTVL.

This clone was detected only once. The chain uses TRBV7-8 and TRBJ1-2, with TRBD1 as a possible D gene (6 bases). CDR1 is SGHVS and CDR2 is FQNEAQ in the germline V gene. V was trimmed by 5 bases and J by 2 bases, leaving 9 bases between them. The CDR3 runs 13 residues. CDR3 coding DNA: TGTGCCAGCAGCGGGGACAAGAACTATGGCTACACCTTC. Amino acids: CASSGDKNYGYTF.

CDR3 coding DNA: TGTGCCATCAGTCCTCAACTAGCGCCCCAAGAGACCCAGTACTTC. Its translation is CAISPQLAPQETQYF. This rearrangement joins TRBV10-3 to TRBJ2-5, with 7 bases identical to TRBD2. This CDR3 region has 15 residues. Germline V gene data show CDR1 as ENHRY and CDR2 as SYGVKD. Losses at the gene ends were 5 bases for V and 1 base for J; bases not matched to a gene: 7.

The V and J genes are TRBV9 and TRBJ2-2; D assignment may be TRBD1 or TRBD2 (5 bases each). V shed 4 bases and J shed 6 bases, with 16 bases lying between them. CDR3 size: 15 residues. Germline-derived CDR1 and CDR2 are SGDLS and YYNGEE. Written as DNA, the CDR3 is TGTGCCAGCAGCTCGGGACCCGCCGTGGCCGGGGAGCTGTTTTTT. Translating it yields CASSSGPAVAGELFF.